The entry that follows covers one T cell receptor beta chain sequence. Its antigen is still unknown. Assay: immunoSEQ multiplex PCR; the TCRdb copy retains only in-frame clones and omits some. The sample consists of roughly 150,000 clones, about nine tenths of them appearing once. In germline, CDR1 is SGDLS, CDR2 YYNGEE. The CDR3 covers 17 residues. Trimming at V came to 0 bases and at J to 7 bases, leaving 14 bases not matched to a gene. This specimen belongs to a study of T cell responses to AZD1222 COVID-19 vaccine. Study outcomes and limitations: It should be noted that donors were predominantly white British and more often female, and clonal diversity was possibly underestimated.

The origin of this receptor is an adult who received the AZD1222 COVID-19 vaccine. The chain employs TRBV9 and TRBJ1-2, with 8 bases fitting TRBD1. This specimen was peripheral blood, taken 28 days after the second AZD1222 dose. The CDR3 region has the DNA TGTGCCAGCAGCGTAGCTTGGGCCCCGACAGGGGAGGTTGGCTACACCTTC. This sequence encodes CASSVAWAPTGEVGYTF. Full variable domain (remainder filled in from reference TRBV9 and TRBJ1-2): DSGVTQTPKHLITATGQRVTLRCSPRSGDLSVYWYQQSLDQGLQFLIQYYNGEERAKGNILERFSAQQFPDLHSELNLSSLELGDSALYFCASSVAWAPTGEVGYTFGSGTRLTVV.